This T cell receptor (beta chain) was identified in a study of blood T cells in healthy people across ages. Study results and limitations: Significant beta diversity loss was already apparent by age approximately 36, declining roughly linearly.

Germline lookup yields CDR1 SEHNR and CDR2 FQNEAQ (reference sequence). Trimming removed 3 bases from V and 4 bases from J; junction bases left unmatched: 3. This CDR3 spans 14 amino acids. On this clonotype: Its target is unknown.

Each individual donor underwent a draw of approximately 9.6 milliliters of peripheral blood. Isolation yielded PBMCs, at least 7 million per sample, in every case. Primers used in a second PCR of about 7 to 12 cycles were a sample-barcoded 5' primer and a J-beta primer mix. Each cDNA molecule, via a template-switch adaptor with 12 random nucleotides, was tagged. TCRdb reanalysed the 5' RACE reads using MiXCR and keeps one entry per CDR3 protein. The profile shows 660,000 or so distinct CDR3 sequences, about 54% of them singletons. Sequenced: blood. The chain combines TRBV7-9 with TRBJ2-3; 8 nucleotides agree with TRBD2. This clonotype was sampled from a man aged 55 to 70 in good health. The CDR3 sequence is CASSFGGGSDTQYF. CDR3 bases: TGTGCCAGCAGCTTCGGCGGGGGGTCAGATACGCAGTATTTT.